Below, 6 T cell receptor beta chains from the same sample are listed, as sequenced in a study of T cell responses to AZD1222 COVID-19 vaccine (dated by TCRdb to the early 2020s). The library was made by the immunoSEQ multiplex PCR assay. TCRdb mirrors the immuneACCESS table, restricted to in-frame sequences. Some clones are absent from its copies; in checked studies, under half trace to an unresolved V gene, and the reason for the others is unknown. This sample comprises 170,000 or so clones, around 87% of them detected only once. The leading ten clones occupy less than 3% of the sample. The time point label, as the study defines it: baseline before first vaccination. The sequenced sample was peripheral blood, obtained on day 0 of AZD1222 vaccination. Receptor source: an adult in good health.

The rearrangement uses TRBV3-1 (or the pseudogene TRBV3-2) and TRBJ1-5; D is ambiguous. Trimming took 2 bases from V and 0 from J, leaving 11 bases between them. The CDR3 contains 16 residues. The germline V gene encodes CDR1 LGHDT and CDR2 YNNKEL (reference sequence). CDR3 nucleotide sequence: TGTGCCAGCAGCCAACAAGGAGGTTATAGCAATCAGCCCCAGCATTTT. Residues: CASSQQGGYSNQPQHF.

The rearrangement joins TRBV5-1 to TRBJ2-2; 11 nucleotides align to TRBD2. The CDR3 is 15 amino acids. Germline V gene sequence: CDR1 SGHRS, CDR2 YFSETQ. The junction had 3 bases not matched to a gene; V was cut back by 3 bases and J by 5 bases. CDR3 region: CASSSWTSGTGELFF. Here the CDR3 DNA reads TGCGCCAGCAGCTCCTGGACTAGCGGGACCGGGGAGCTGTTTTTT.

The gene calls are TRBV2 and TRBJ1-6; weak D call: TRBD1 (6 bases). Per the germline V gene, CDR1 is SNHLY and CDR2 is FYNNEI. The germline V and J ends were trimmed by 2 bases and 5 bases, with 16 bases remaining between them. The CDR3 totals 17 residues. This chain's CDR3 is CASSEYRVSDDNSPLHF. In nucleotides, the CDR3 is TGTGCCAGCAGTGAATACAGGGTATCCGATGATAATTCACCCCTCCACTTT.

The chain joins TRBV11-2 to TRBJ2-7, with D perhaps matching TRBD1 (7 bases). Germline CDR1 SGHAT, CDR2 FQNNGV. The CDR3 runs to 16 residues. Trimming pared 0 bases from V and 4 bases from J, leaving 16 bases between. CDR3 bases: TGTGCCAGCAGCTTAGATAGGGGGGCAGGGGGTTACGAGCAGTACTTC. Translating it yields CASSLDRGAGGYEQYF. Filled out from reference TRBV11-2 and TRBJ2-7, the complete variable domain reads EAGVAQSPRYKIIEKRQSVAFWCNPISGHATLYWYQQILGQGPKLLIQFQNNGVVDDSQLPKDRFSAERLKGVDSTLKIQPAKLEDSAVYLCASSLDRGAGGYEQYFGPGTRLTVT.

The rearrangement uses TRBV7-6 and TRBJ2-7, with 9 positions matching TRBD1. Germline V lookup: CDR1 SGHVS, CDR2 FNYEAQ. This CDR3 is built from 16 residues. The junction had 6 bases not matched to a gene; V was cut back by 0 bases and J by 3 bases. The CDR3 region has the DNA TGTGCCAGCAGCTTAGCGGGACAGGGCGGGTTCTACGAGCAGTACTTC. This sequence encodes CASSLAGQGGFYEQYF.

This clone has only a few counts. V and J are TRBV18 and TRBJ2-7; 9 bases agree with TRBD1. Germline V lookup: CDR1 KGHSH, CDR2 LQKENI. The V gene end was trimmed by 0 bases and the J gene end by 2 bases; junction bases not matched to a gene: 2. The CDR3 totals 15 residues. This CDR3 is CASSPPGQGPYEQYF. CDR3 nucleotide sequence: TGTGCCAGCTCACCACCGGGACAGGGACCCTACGAGCAGTACTTC.